The present T cell receptor (beta chain) was sequenced within a study of OX40 agonist ivuxolimab in advanced cancers. Across the study: The patients received ivuxolimab by intravenous route every 2 weeks at 0.01 to 10 mg/kg. Study-level results: Specificity for antigen went undetermined in the expanded peripheral T cells.

V dropped 9 bases and J dropped 7; count of bases not matched to a gene: 5. CDR3 length: 13 amino acids. In germline, CDR1 is LNHDA, CDR2 SQIVND (reference sequence). Only in-frame clones appear in the TCRdb table, and some are missing; sequencing was by immunoSEQ multiplex PCR. The repertoire has tens of thousands of clones, approximately 80% of them found once; the top ten carry about 1.1%. With respect to this clone: Its antigen remains unidentified.

The genes are TRBV19 and TRBJ2-7; 14 bases align to TRBD2. The sample in question was CD4+ or CD8+ T cells sorted from blood, obtained in a trial of the OX40 agonist ivuxolimab. This clonotype was obtained from an adult with an advanced solid tumor such as melanoma, head and neck, liver or kidney cancer. The CDR3 nucleotides are TGTGCCAGCCAGGGGACTAGCGGGGGTGAGCAGTACGTC. Its translation is CASQGTSGGEQYV.